Below are 9 T cell receptor beta chains sequenced from a single sample in a study of blood T cell repertoires in COVID-19. Clones were read by immunoSEQ multiplex PCR, and TCRdb kept only the in-frame ones, dropping some. The profile shows fewer than 500,000 clones, around 87% of them singletons. Material: PBMCs or T cells enriched from blood (not recorded which). These receptors all come from a woman in her 30s with acute COVID-19.

V is TRBV24-1 and J is TRBJ1-2, with 12 bases matching TRBD1. Germline V gives CDR1 KGHDR, CDR2 SFDVKD. Trimming removed 3 bases from V and 7 bases from J; junction bases left unmatched: 5. This CDR3 has 15 amino acids. CDR3 sequence: CATSDPGTGGIGYTF. The CDR3 DNA sequence: TGTGCCACCAGTGATCCGGGGACAGGGGGCATTGGCTACACCTTC.

The chain joins TRBV3-1 (or the pseudogene TRBV3-2) to TRBJ1-2, with D perhaps matching TRBD1 (6 bases). The germline CDR1 and CDR2 sequences are LGHDT and YNNKEL (reference sequence). V lost 4 bases and J 7 bases, leaving 10 bases between the germline ends. There are 12 residues in the CDR3. The CDR3 spells CASSPTGLGYTF. The DNA for the CDR3 is TGTGCCAGCAGCCCTACAGGGCTTGGCTACACCTTC.

The sample holds one count of this clone. The chain employs TRBV5-1 and TRBJ1-3; D may be TRBD1 (6 bases). Trimming took 0 bases from V and 4 from J, leaving 11 bases between them. From germline, CDR1 is SGHRS and CDR2 YFSETQ. CDR3 length equals 15 residues. The CDR3 protein is CASSLDWGGGNTIYF. CDR3 DNA sequence: TGCGCCAGCAGCTTGGATTGGGGGGGCGGAAACACCATATATTTT.

The genes are TRBV5-8 and TRBJ2-3, with a weak D call TRBD2 (6 bases). This CDR3 region has 16 residues. V was trimmed by 4 bases and J by 0 bases, leaving 15 bases between them. The germline CDR1 and CDR2 sequences are SGHTS and YDEGEE. CDR3 loop: CASSGRMGTSTDTQYF. In nucleotides, the CDR3 is TGTGCCAGCAGCGGGCGGATGGGGACTAGCACAGATACGCAGTATTTT.

For this clone: The junction departs from the called germline gene at one end, perhaps through a read error. V gene TRBV6-5 combines with J gene TRBJ2-1, with D maybe TRBD2 (6 bases). The CDR3 length is 16 residues. Germline CDR1 reads MNHEY; CDR2 reads SVGAGI. The CDR3 nucleotides read TGTGCCAGCAGGTACTTAGCGGAGAGCTCCTACAATGAGCAGTTCTTC. Translating it yields CASRYLAESSYNEQFF.

V gene TRBV18 combines with J gene TRBJ2-2; D is undetermined. The V gene's germline CDR1 is KGHSH and CDR2 LQKENI. Between the trimmed V and J ends, which lost 6 bases and 4 bases, there was a span of 15 bases. This CDR3 contains 15 residues. The CDR3 region is CASSPTWPGTGELFF. The DNA of the CDR3 is TGTGCCAGCTCGCCTACCTGGCCGGGCACCGGGGAGCTGTTTTTT.

This clone has just one count. V gene TRBV5-4 combines with J gene TRBJ2-1, with TRBD2 matching over 11 bases. Germline V gives CDR1 SGHNT, CDR2 YYREEE (reference sequence). J lost 7 bases, V lost 2 bases, and 5 bases had no gene match. The length of the CDR3 is 15 residues. The CDR3 sequence: CASSFTSGGSNEQFF. Written as DNA, the CDR3 is TGTGCCAGCAGCTTCACTAGCGGGGGCTCAAATGAGCAGTTCTTC.

V is TRBV12-5 and J is TRBJ2-7; D is possibly TRBD2 (6 bases). The ends were cut back, 8 bases at V and 3 bases at J, with 11 bases in the middle. Per germline, CDR1 LGHNT and CDR2 FRNRAP. This CDR3 region has 12 residues. CDR3 in DNA: TGTGCTAGTCGCGGGGACGACTACGAGCAGTACTTC. This sequence encodes CASRGDDYEQYF.

The chain links TRBV15 to TRBJ1-6; D possibly corresponds to TRBD1 (5 bases). Germline CDR1 LNHNV, CDR2 YYDKDF (reference sequence). V was trimmed by 3 bases and J by 7 bases, leaving 13 bases between them. The CDR3 is 15 amino acids. CDR3 amino acids: CATSRAGNRNSPLHF. The CDR3 nucleotides are TGTGCCACCAGCAGGGCAGGGAATCGAAATTCACCCCTCCACTTT.